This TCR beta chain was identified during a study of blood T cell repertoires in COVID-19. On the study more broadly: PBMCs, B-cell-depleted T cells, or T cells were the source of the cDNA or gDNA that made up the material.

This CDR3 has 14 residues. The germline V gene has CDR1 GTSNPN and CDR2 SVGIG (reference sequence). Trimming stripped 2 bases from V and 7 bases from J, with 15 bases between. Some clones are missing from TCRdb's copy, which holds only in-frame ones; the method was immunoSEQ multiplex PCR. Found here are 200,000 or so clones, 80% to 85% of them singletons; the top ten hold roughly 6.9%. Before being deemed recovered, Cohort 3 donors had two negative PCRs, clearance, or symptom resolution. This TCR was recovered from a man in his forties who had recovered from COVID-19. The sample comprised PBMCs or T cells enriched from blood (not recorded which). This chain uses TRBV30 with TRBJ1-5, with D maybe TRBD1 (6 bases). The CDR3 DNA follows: TGTGCCTGGAGTAATGGGCCCAGGGGACAGCCCCAGCATTTT. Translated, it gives CAWSNGPRGQPQHF.